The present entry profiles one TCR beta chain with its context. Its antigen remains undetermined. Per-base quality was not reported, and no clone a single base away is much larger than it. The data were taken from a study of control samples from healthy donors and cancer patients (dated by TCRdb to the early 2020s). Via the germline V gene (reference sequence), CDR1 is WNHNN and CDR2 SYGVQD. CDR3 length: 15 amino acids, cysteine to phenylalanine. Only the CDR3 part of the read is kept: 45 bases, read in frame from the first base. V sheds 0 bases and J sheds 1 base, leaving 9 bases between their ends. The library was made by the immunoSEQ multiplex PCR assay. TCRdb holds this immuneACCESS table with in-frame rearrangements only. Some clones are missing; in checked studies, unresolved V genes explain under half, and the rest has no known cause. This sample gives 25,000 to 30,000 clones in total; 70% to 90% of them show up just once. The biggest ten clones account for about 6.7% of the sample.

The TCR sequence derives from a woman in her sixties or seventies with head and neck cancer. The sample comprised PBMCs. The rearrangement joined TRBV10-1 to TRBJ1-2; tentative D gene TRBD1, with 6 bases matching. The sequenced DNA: TGCGCCAGCAGTGAGTCGGCAGGGGATAACTATGGCTACACCTTC. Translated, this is CASSESAGDNYGYTF.